This passage covers 25 T cell receptor beta chains from one sample sequenced in a study of blood T cell repertoires in COVID-19. Data came from immunoSEQ multiplex PCR; TCRdb stores just in-frame clones and leaves some out. The table shows about 73,000 clones, with roughly 81% occurring only once. The sample taken for sequencing was peripheral blood. The receptor set was obtained from a woman in her sixties or seventies with acute or convalescent COVID-19.

The chain is built from TRBV5-1 and TRBJ2-5; 7 positions agree with TRBD1. The CDR3 loop spans 12 amino acids. Per germline, CDR1 SGHRS and CDR2 YFSETQ. V lost 8 bases, J lost 1 base, and 2 bases stayed unmatched. The CDR3 spells CASTGVQETQYF. CDR3 nucleotide sequence: TGCGCCAGTACAGGGGTCCAAGAGACCCAGTACTTC. The full variable domain, its missing parts supplied by reference TRBV5-1 and TRBJ2-5, is KAGVTQTPRYLIKTRGQQVTLSCSPISGHRSVSWYQQTPGQGLQFLFEYFSETQRNKGNFPGRFSGRQFSNSRSEMNVSTLELGDSALYLCASTGVQETQYFGPGTRLLVL.

The V gene is TRBV10-1, the J gene TRBJ1-4; D is unclear. Trimming took off 6 bases at V and 4 bases at J, with 12 bases between the two ends. Germline loops: CDR1 WNHNN, CDR2 SYGVQD (reference sequence). The CDR3 spans 14 residues. CDR3 DNA sequence: TGCGCCAGCAGCCCCGGCCAGGTTAATGAAAAACTGTTTTTT. Its translation: CASSPGQVNEKLFF.

V gene TRBV6-2 or TRBV6-3 combines with J gene TRBJ2-3, with TRBD1 matching over 11 bases. V lost 3 bases and J lost 4; bases outside the gene matches: 6. CDR3 length: 16 amino acids. CDR1 is MNHEY and CDR2 is SVGEGT in the germline V gene. The CDR3 region is CASSYGDRGFADTQYF. In DNA form, the CDR3 reads TGTGCCAGCAGTTATGGGGACAGGGGGTTCGCAGATACGCAGTATTTT.

This chain uses TRBV28 with TRBJ2-1; TRBD2 agrees at 11 bases. The germline gives CDR1 MDHEN, CDR2 SYDVKM. The CDR3 sequence is 15 residues long. V lost 6 bases, J lost 7 bases, and 8 bases stayed unmatched. The CDR3 is CASSPGLAEGNEQFF. CDR3 coding DNA: TGTGCCAGCAGCCCGGGACTAGCGGAAGGTAATGAGCAGTTCTTC.

V gene TRBV27 combines with J gene TRBJ2-5; 10 bases match TRBD1. CDR3 length equals 14 residues. Germline V gene data show CDR1 as MNHEY and CDR2 as SMNVEV (reference sequence). Trimming at V came to 6 bases and at J to 5 bases, leaving 6 bases not matched to a gene. CDR3 nucleotide sequence: TGTGCCAGCAGCCTGACAGGGGGCGAGGAGACCCAGTACTTC. It is translated as CASSLTGGEETQYF.

This chain links TRBV28 with TRBJ2-2, with D possibly TRBD2 on 5 matching bases. Germline V CDR1 and CDR2: MDHEN, SYDVKM. Between the trimmed V and J ends, which lost 8 bases and 6 bases, there was a span of 13 bases. The length of the CDR3 is 13 residues. In DNA, the CDR3 is TGTGCCAGCGCCTCGGGAAGGTCCGGGGAGCTGTTTTTT. Its translation is CASASGRSGELFF.

The chain couples TRBV6-5 to TRBJ2-5, with D possibly TRBD2 on 5 matching bases. This CDR3 spans 13 amino acids. Trimming removed 2 bases at V and 7 bases at J, with 11 bases between. Looked up from germline, CDR1 is MNHEY and CDR2 is SVGAGI. The CDR3 DNA follows: TGTGCCAGCAGTTACGGAGGTGGTAGGACCCAGTACTTC. Translation gives CASSYGGGRTQYF.

V and J are TRBV15 and TRBJ2-1; TRBD2 matches at 13 bases. The germline V gene has CDR1 LNHNV and CDR2 YYDKDF (reference sequence). V gave up 0 bases and J gave up 13 bases; unmatched junction bases: 3. The CDR3 runs 14 residues. The CDR3 region has the DNA TGTGCCACCAGCAGAGATACTAGCGGGAGGGTACAGTTCTTC. Translated, it gives CATSRDTSGRVQFF.

This rearrangement joins TRBV28 to TRBJ1-5; possibly TRBD1 for D (6 bases). The CDR3 is 15 residues long. Germline CDR1 reads MDHEN; CDR2 reads SYDVKM. The V end was cut by 6 bases, the J end by 0 bases, with 12 bases between. The CDR3 bases are TGTGCCAGCAGCCCTCGACAGGTTAGCAATCAGCCCCAGCATTTT. This codes for CASSPRQVSNQPQHF.

The J gene is TRBJ2-6, the V gene TRBV5-1; D might be TRBD1 (5 bases). This CDR3 is built from 15 residues. Germline assignment: CDR1 SGHRS and CDR2 YFSETQ. Between the trimmed V and J ends, which lost 4 bases and 2 bases, there was a span of 10 bases. CDR3 in amino acids: CASSKDITGANVLTF. The CDR3 nucleotides are TGCGCCAGCAGCAAGGACATCACTGGGGCCAACGTCCTGACTTTC.

This clone was recorded once. The chain uses TRBV28 and TRBJ2-7, with 12 bases that match TRBD2. The V segment lost 6 bases and the J segment 3 bases; nucleotides outside the gene matches: 12. This CDR3 is 17 amino acids long. CDR1 and CDR2 from the germline V gene are MDHEN and SYDVKM. This chain's CDR3 is CASRPRTSGIMGYEQYF. The CDR3 region has the DNA TGTGCCAGCAGACCCCGGACTAGCGGGATCATGGGCTACGAGCAGTACTTC. Together with reference TRBV28 and TRBJ2-7, the CDR3 gives the full variable domain: DVKVTQSSRYLVKRTGEKVFLECVQDMDHENMFWYRQDPGLGLRLIYFSYDVKMKEKGDIPEGYSVSREKKERFSLILESASTNQTSMYLCASRPRTSGIMGYEQYFGPGTRLTVT.

The chain links TRBV18 to TRBJ2-2; D ambiguous. Germline values: CDR1 KGHSH, CDR2 LQKENI. The CDR3 length is 15 residues. The V gene lost 3 bases and the J gene lost 1 base, with 9 bases spanning the gap. This CDR3 reads CASSPSAGNTGELFF. CDR3 in DNA: TGTGCCAGCTCACCCTCGGCAGGGAACACCGGGGAGCTGTTTTTT.

In this sample, this clone turned up a few times. The chain links TRBV3-1 (or the pseudogene TRBV3-2) to TRBJ1-6; 10 bases are shared with TRBD1. J gave up 10 bases and V 7 bases, and 10 bases lay outside the gene matches. Germline CDR1 and CDR2: LGHDT and YNNKEL (reference sequence). The CDR3 contains 15 residues. CDR3 residues: CASNQRGTGDSPLHF. The CDR3 DNA reads as TGTGCCAGCAATCAAAGGGGGACAGGGGACTCACCCCTCCACTTT.

The J gene is TRBJ1-2, the V gene TRBV28, with no clear D. Trimming removed 5 bases at V and 2 bases at J, with 6 bases between. CDR1 and CDR2 (germline): MDHEN, SYDVKM. This CDR3 is built from 12 residues. CDR3 DNA: TGTGCCAGCAGTCCGCAGAACTATGGCTACACCTTC. Translated, it gives CASSPQNYGYTF.

The chain recombines TRBV4-1 with TRBJ2-1; TRBD2 agrees at 8 bases. This CDR3 contains 18 residues. Unmatched junction bases numbered 8, after V lost 1 base and J lost 0 bases. Germline CDR1 reads MGHRA; CDR2 reads YSYEKL. The CDR3 spells CASSQVIAGKFSYNEQFF. CDR3 bases: TGCGCCAGCAGCCAAGTGATAGCGGGAAAGTTCTCCTACAATGAGCAGTTCTTC.

DNA of the CDR3: TGTGCCAGCAGCCGAGCGACTAGCAAGAACACCGGGGAGCTGTTTTTT. It translates to CASSRATSKNTGELFF. The chain links TRBV11-2 to TRBJ2-2, with TRBD2 matching over 7 bases. Germline V gene lookup returns CDR1 SGHAT and CDR2 FQNNGV. V trimming: 5 bases; J trimming: 1 base; junction bases outside the gene matches: 7. The CDR3 runs 16 residues. The complete variable domain, with remaining parts taken from reference TRBV11-2 and TRBJ2-2, reads EAGVAQSPRYKIIEKRQSVAFWCNPISGHATLYWYQQILGQGPKLLIQFQNNGVVDDSQLPKDRFSAERLKGVDSTLKIQPAKLEDSAVYLCASSRATSKNTGELFFGEGSRLTVL.

This clone appeared once. This CDR3 is CASSLNRGHGYTF. The CDR3 DNA reads TGTGCCAGCAGCCTAAACAGGGGACATGGCTACACCTTC. This chain links TRBV5-8 with TRBJ1-2; 7 nucleotides agree with TRBD1. CDR1 and CDR2 (germline): SGHTS, YDEGEE. Trimming cost V 4 bases and J 6 bases; bases outside gene matches: 6. CDR3 length: 13 amino acids. Looking up the rest from reference TRBV5-8 and TRBJ1-2 gives the full variable domain: EAGVTQSPTHLIKTRGQQATLRCSPISGHTSVYWYQQALGLGLQFLLWYDEGEERNRGNFPPRFSGRQFPNYSSELNVNALELEDSALYLCASSLNRGHGYTFGSGTRLTVV.

The chain joins TRBV14 to TRBJ1-2; no reliable D call. Per the germline V gene, CDR1 is SGHDN and CDR2 is FVKESK. V shed 2 bases and J shed 8 bases, with 15 bases lying between them. This CDR3 has 14 amino acids. The CDR3 DNA reads as TGTGCCAGCAGCCAATTCCGGGAAAAGTGGGGCTACACCTTC. Translating it yields CASSQFREKWGYTF.

The chain has TRBV28 and TRBJ2-7; 8 bases align to TRBD1. The CDR3 spans 15 residues. Germline V gene sequence: CDR1 MDHEN, CDR2 SYDVKM. The trim removed 6 bases at V and 2 bases at J, leaving 9 bases unmatched. The CDR3 region has the DNA TGTGCCAGCAGCTCACGGACAGGGCCACCCTACGAGCAGTACTTC. Protein: CASSSRTGPPYEQYF.

The rearrangement joins TRBV7-9 to TRBJ2-1; 7 positions agree with TRBD2. Trimming cost V 4 bases and J 4 bases; bases outside gene matches: 4. Germline CDR1 reads SEHNR; CDR2 reads FQNEAQ (reference sequence). The CDR3 loop spans 14 amino acids. The CDR3 bases are TGTGCCAGCAGCTGGGCGGGGGTATACAATGAGCAGTTCTTC. Its translation is CASSWAGVYNEQFF. Variable domain in full (rest from reference TRBV7-9 and TRBJ2-1): DTGVSQNPRHKITKRGQNVTFRCDPISEHNRLYWYRQTLGQGPEFLTYFQNEAQLEKSRLLSDRFSAERPKGSFSTLEIQRTEQGDSAMYLCASSWAGVYNEQFFGPGTRLTVL.

The V call is TRBV28, the J call TRBJ2-7; 8 nucleotides agree with TRBD2. Trimming cost V 8 bases and J 0 bases; bases outside gene matches: 12. This CDR3 region has 16 residues. CDR1 and CDR2 from the germline V gene are MDHEN and SYDVKM. CDR3 DNA sequence: TGTGCCAGCTCTCCCCCCGGCCTAGCGGGCTCCTACGAGCAGTACTTC. It codes for CASSPPGLAGSYEQYF.

The chain employs TRBV21-1 and TRBJ2-7; whether TRBD1, the table's D call, matches the DNA was not checked. TRBV21-1 is described as a pseudogene. There are 15 residues in the CDR3. In DNA, the CDR3 is TGTGCCAGCAGCAAGCCGGGACATAACTCCTACGAGCAGTACTTC. Its translation: CASSKPGHNSYEQYF.

The rearrangement links TRBV7-2 to TRBJ2-1; 9 nucleotides match TRBD2. V gave up 1 base and J gave up 8 bases; unmatched junction bases: 6. Germline loops: CDR1 SGHTA, CDR2 FQGNSA. This CDR3 is 15 amino acids long. CDR3 DNA: TGTGCCAGCAGCTTAGGGCTAGCGGGACGCGATGAGCAGTTCTTC. Protein sequence: CASSLGLAGRDEQFF. The full variable domain, with the rest looked up from reference TRBV7-2 and TRBJ2-1, is GAGVSQSPSNKVTEKGKDVELRCDPISGHTALYWYRQSLGQGLEFLIYFQGNSAPDKSGLPSDRFSAERTGGSVSTLTIQRTQQEDSAVYLCASSLGLAGRDEQFFGPGTRLTVL.

V gene TRBV9 combines with J gene TRBJ2-2; 10 bases agree with TRBD2. The CDR3 is 15 residues long. Germline V gene lookup returns CDR1 SGDLS and CDR2 YYNGEE. V lost 8 bases and J lost 5; bases outside the gene matches: 9. CDR3 loop: CASRGGLATTGELFF. The DNA of the CDR3 is TGTGCCAGTCGGGGGGGACTAGCGACTACCGGGGAGCTGTTTTTT. The variable domain in full, with the rest retrieved from reference TRBV9 and TRBJ2-2, is DSGVTQTPKHLITATGQRVTLRCSPRSGDLSVYWYQQSLDQGLQFLIQYYNGEERAKGNILERFSAQQFPDLHSELNLSSLELGDSALYFCASRGGLATTGELFFGEGSRLTVL.

The gene calls are TRBV28 and TRBJ1-5, with D tentatively TRBD1 (5 bases). Deletions cut 7 bases from V and 6 bases from J, with 16 bases between. CDR1 MDHEN and CDR2 SYDVKM come from the germline V gene. The CDR3 spans 14 residues. The CDR3 loop reads CASTLRPGRQPQHF. CDR3 DNA sequence: TGTGCCAGCACTCTACGGCCAGGGCGTCAGCCCCAGCATTTT. Full variable domain (missing parts from reference TRBV28 and TRBJ1-5): DVKVTQSSRYLVKRTGEKVFLECVQDMDHENMFWYRQDPGLGLRLIYFSYDVKMKEKGDIPEGYSVSREKKERFSLILESASTNQTSMYLCASTLRPGRQPQHFGDGTRLSIL.